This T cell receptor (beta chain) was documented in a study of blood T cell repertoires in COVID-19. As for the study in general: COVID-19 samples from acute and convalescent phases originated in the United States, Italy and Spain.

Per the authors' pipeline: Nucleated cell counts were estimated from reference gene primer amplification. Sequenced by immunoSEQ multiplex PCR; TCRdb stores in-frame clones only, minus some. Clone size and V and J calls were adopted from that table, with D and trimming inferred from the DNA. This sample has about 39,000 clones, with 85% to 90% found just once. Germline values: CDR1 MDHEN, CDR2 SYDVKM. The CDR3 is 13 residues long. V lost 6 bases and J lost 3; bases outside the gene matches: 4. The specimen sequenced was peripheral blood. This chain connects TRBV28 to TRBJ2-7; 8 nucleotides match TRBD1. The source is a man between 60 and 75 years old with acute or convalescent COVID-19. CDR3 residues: CASRGTGYYEQYF. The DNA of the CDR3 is TGTGCCAGCAGAGGGACAGGTTACTACGAGCAGTACTTC.